This TCR beta chain was recovered during a study of Ad26.COV2.S vaccination and SARS-CoV-2 variants. Study details: Once or twice, 56 days apart, Ad26.COV2.S was delivered intramuscularly. Broader study findings: Non-spike TCR breadth showed similarity between vaccine and placebo recipients.

Repertoires were generated with immunoSEQ multiplex PCR, while TCRdb's copy carries only in-frame clones and drops some. The top ten clones hold 2.1% of a sample with some 340,000 clones, 70% to 90% of them seen once. Treatment in this sample: around 19 received Ad26.COV2.S at low or high dose, single or two shots; about 5 received placebo; per-sample allocation not given. Vaccine and placebo recipients were sampled on day 63 after the first injection. Participants' vaccine, an Ad26 vector, delivered Wuhan-strain SARS-CoV-2 spike. Concerning this clone: The antigen remains unidentified.

Germline-derived CDR1 and CDR2 are SGHAT and FQNNGV. This CDR3 has 17 residues. V lost 5 bases to trimming and J lost 5 bases; unmatched junction nucleotides: 9. This clonotype originated in a person between 18 and 65 years old who received the Ad26.COV2.S COVID-19 vaccine or a placebo. The sample in question was peripheral blood, obtained in a trial of Ad26.COV2.S vaccine versus placebo. The rearrangement links TRBV11-2 to TRBJ2-1, with 13 bases lining up with TRBD2. The CDR3: CASSPRTSGGPNNEQFF. DNA for the CDR3: TGTGCCAGCAGCCCCCGGACTAGCGGGGGCCCTAACAATGAGCAGTTCTTC.